A single sample is the source of the 3 T cell receptor beta chains below, sequenced in a study of siplizumab effects on memory and regulatory T cells. Only in-frame clones appear in the TCRdb table, and some are missing; sequencing was by immunoSEQ multiplex PCR. Among some 97,000 clones listed, about 93% were seen once. Material: Tregs sorted from blood. The receptors come from a human donor in good health.

This chain uses TRBV28 with TRBJ2-2; possibly TRBD1 for D (6 bases). CDR3 size: 14 residues. Germline values: CDR1 MDHEN, CDR2 SYDVKM. The V end lost 6 bases, the J end lost 5 bases, and 13 bases lay between the germline ends. CDR3: CASRAQGFTGELFF. CDR3 coding DNA: TGTGCCAGCAGGGCACAGGGATTTACCGGGGAGCTGTTTTTT.

This chain connects TRBV7-2 to TRBJ2-5; D is unresolved. The CDR3 spans 15 residues. The V and J ends lost 2 bases and 5 bases respectively, with 15 bases between them. Germline V gives CDR1 SGHTA, CDR2 FQGNSA. CDR3 coding DNA: TGTGCCAGCAGCTTATTTCGCGGCGCCGGGGAGACCCAGTACTTC. Its translation: CASSLFRGAGETQYF.

The chain combines TRBV30 with TRBJ2-3; TRBD2 matches 9 bases. The CDR3 sequence is 15 residues long. Trimming cost V 2 bases and J 6 bases; bases outside gene matches: 9. CDR1 GTSNPN and CDR2 SVGIG come from the germline V gene (reference sequence). The CDR3 region is CAWSQGGRASDTQYF. The CDR3 nucleotides read TGTGCCTGGAGTCAGGGCGGGAGGGCGTCGGATACGCAGTATTTT.